These 22 T cell receptor beta chains came from one sample sequenced in a study of CD8+ T cells in alopecia areata. Treatment given: oral pan-JAK inhibitor, 5-10 mg twice daily. Investigators isolated RNA and reverse transcribed it into cDNA to act as the sequencing template. TCRdb's table, derived via immunoSEQ multiplex PCR, lists solely in-frame clones and lacks some. The sample has approximately 200,000 clones, 45% to 65% seen once; the top ten hold approximately 3.5%. Here the sequenced sample was CD4+ T cells sorted from blood, taken at week 4, from a patient treated with tofacitinib. The receptors come from a human donor with alopecia areata.

The V gene is TRBV14, the J gene TRBJ2-5; TRBD2 matches at 12 bases. V trimming: 3 bases; J trimming: 2 bases; junction bases outside the gene matches: 4. Germline-derived CDR1 and CDR2 are SGHDN and FVKESK. The CDR3 is 16 residues long. The CDR3 protein is CASSHLGTSGQETQYF. The CDR3 nucleotides read TGTGCCAGCAGCCACCTCGGGACTAGCGGGCAAGAGACCCAGTACTTC.

The CDR3 here is CASSQPRGHQYTF. In nucleotides, the CDR3 is TGCGCCAGCAGCCAACCGCGGGGACACCAGTACACCTTC. The chain uses TRBV4-1 and TRBJ1-2, with a possible D match to TRBD1 (6 bases). Germline lookup yields CDR1 MGHRA and CDR2 YSYEKL. The V end lost 2 bases, the J end lost 11 bases, and 15 bases lay between the germline ends. The CDR3 covers 13 residues.

The genes are TRBV7-2 and TRBJ2-7; 7 bases fit TRBD1. From germline, CDR1 is SGHTA and CDR2 FQGNSA. The CDR3 loop spans 15 amino acids. J was trimmed by 1 base and V by 1 base; bases with no gene match: 4. The CDR3 protein is CASSLDIRGSYEQYF. The CDR3 DNA reads TGTGCCAGCAGCTTAGATATCAGGGGGTCCTACGAGCAGTACTTC.

This clone was counted a single time. The chain recombines TRBV29-1 with TRBJ2-5, with TRBD1 matching over 10 bases. The ends lost 7 bases at V and 0 bases at J; junction bases unmatched: 8. This CDR3 has 15 amino acids. Looked up from germline, CDR1 is SQVTM and CDR2 is ANQGSEA. CDR3 DNA sequence: TGCAGCGGAAGCCCCGGGACAGGGGACCAAGAGACCCAGTACTTC. Amino acid sequence: CSGSPGTGDQETQYF.

J is TRBJ1-1 and V is TRBV30; D remains ambiguous. The CDR3 contains 12 residues. V gave up 4 bases and J gave up 11 bases, with 17 bases separating them. Per the germline V gene, CDR1 is GTSNPN and CDR2 is SVGIG (reference sequence). CDR3 in amino acids: CAWTPNSAWAFF. As DNA, the CDR3 is TGTGCCTGGACCCCCAATTCCGCTTGGGCTTTCTTT.

The chain has TRBV5-1 and TRBJ2-3, with 8 bases matching TRBD1. Germline V gene lookup returns CDR1 SGHRS and CDR2 YFSETQ. The V segment lost 0 bases and the J segment 8 bases; nucleotides outside the gene matches: 8. The CDR3 covers 15 residues. CDR3 protein: CASSLDFGQGATQYF. The CDR3 DNA sequence: TGCGCCAGCAGCTTGGACTTTGGACAGGGAGCTACGCAGTATTTT.

The genes are TRBV30 and TRBJ1-2; D is possibly TRBD1 (5 bases). The CDR3 extends over 13 amino acids. The germline gives CDR1 GTSNPN, CDR2 SVGIG (reference sequence). Trimming removed 3 bases at V and 2 bases at J, with 10 bases between. The CDR3 DNA is TGTGCCTGGAGCAAGGGGCGGAACTATGGCTACACCTTC. Translating it yields CAWSKGRNYGYTF.

The rearrangement uses TRBV29-1 and TRBJ2-5; 8 nucleotides agree with TRBD1. The CDR3 sequence is 13 residues long. The germline V gene encodes CDR1 SQVTM and CDR2 ANQGSEA. J lost 3 bases, V lost 7 bases, and 7 bases had no gene match. The CDR3 region is CSAQRTGKETQYF. The CDR3 DNA follows: TGCAGCGCTCAAAGGACAGGGAAAGAGACCCAGTACTTC.

The chain uses TRBV27 and TRBJ2-5; D uncertain. The CDR3 length is 9 residues. CDR1 MNHEY and CDR2 SMNVEV come from the germline V gene (reference sequence). Between the trimmed V and J ends, which lost 0 bases and 13 bases, there was a span of 3 bases. The CDR3 DNA sequence: TGTGCCAGCAGTTTATCCGTGTACTTC. It specifies CASSLSVYF.

Written as DNA, the CDR3 is TGTGCCAGCAGCTTGACTAGCGGAAGGAGAGAGACCCAGTACTTC. This sequence encodes CASSLTSGRRETQYF. The chain joins TRBV7-2 to TRBJ2-5; 9 bases agree with TRBD2. J gave up 4 bases and V 3 bases, and 6 bases lay outside the gene matches. The V gene's germline CDR1 is SGHTA and CDR2 FQGNSA. This CDR3 is 15 amino acids long.

The J gene is TRBJ1-5, the V gene TRBV30; D not resolved. V was clipped by 1 base and J by 4 bases, with 11 bases between them. This CDR3 comprises 14 residues. CDR1 is GTSNPN and CDR2 is SVGIG in the germline V gene (reference sequence). The CDR3 DNA is TGTGCCTGGAGTGCTGGCCGCCTAAATCAGCCCCAGCATTTT. This translates into CAWSAGRLNQPQHF.

The chain carries TRBV29-1 and TRBJ1-1; D is unclear. The CDR3 is made up of 12 amino acids. Germline assignment: CDR1 SQVTM and CDR2 ANQGSEA. Trimming removed 6 bases from V and 6 bases from J, with 14 bases in between. The CDR3 region is CSVKALGSEAFF. CDR3 DNA sequence: TGCAGCGTGAAGGCCCTGGGGTCTGAAGCTTTCTTT.

This chain connects TRBV2 to TRBJ2-1; 12 nucleotides line up with TRBD2. V was pared by 6 bases and J by 9 bases, with 12 bases of the junction left unmatched. The CDR3 runs 16 residues. Germline-derived CDR1 and CDR2 are SNHLY and FYNNEI. Here the CDR3 reads CASRDPSSGGVGEQFF. The DNA of the CDR3 is TGTGCCAGCAGGGACCCATCTAGCGGGGGGGTCGGTGAGCAGTTCTTC.

DNA for the CDR3: TGCAGCGTCCGGACAGGGCGGCACACTGAAGCTTTCTTT. This translates into CSVRTGRHTEAFF. J is TRBJ1-1 and V is TRBV29-1; 8 nucleotides align to TRBD1. The CDR3 runs to 13 residues. The ends lost 6 bases at V and 3 bases at J; junction bases unmatched: 6. Per the germline V gene, CDR1 is SQVTM and CDR2 is ANQGSEA. Filled out from reference TRBV29-1 and TRBJ1-1, the complete variable domain reads SAVISQKPSRDICQRGTSLTIQCQVDSQVTMMFWYRQQPGQSLTLIATANQGSEATYESGFVIDKFPISRPNLTFSTLTVSNMSPEDSSIYLCSVRTGRHTEAFFGQGTRLTVV.

The chain is built from TRBV27 and TRBJ2-2; D possibly corresponds to TRBD1 (5 bases). CDR3 size: 13 residues. V lost 1 base and J 8 bases, leaving 8 bases between the germline ends. The germline V gene encodes CDR1 MNHEY and CDR2 SMNVEV (reference sequence). The CDR3 nucleotides are TGTGCCAGCAGTTTATTAAAGGGGGGGGAGCTGTTTTTT. Encoded protein: CASSLLKGGELFF.

The rearrangement joins TRBV30 to TRBJ2-2; tentative D call: TRBD1 (6 bases). There are 18 residues in the CDR3. V lost 0 bases, J lost 4 bases, and 21 bases lay in between. CDR1 is GTSNPN, CDR2 SVGIG, per germline (reference sequence). CDR3 protein: CAWSVRVGKKGGTGELFF. CDR3 sequence (DNA): TGTGCCTGGAGTGTACGGGTCGGAAAAAAAGGGGGCACCGGGGAGCTGTTTTTT.

The chain couples TRBV30 to TRBJ1-6, with 8 bases matching TRBD1. CDR1 is GTSNPN and CDR2 is SVGIG in the germline V gene (reference sequence). The CDR3 has 14 amino acids. J was trimmed by 6 bases and V by 0 bases; bases with no gene match: 1. The CDR3 region is CAWSVDRGNSPLHF. The CDR3 coding sequence is TGTGCCTGGAGTGTCGACAGGGGTAATTCACCCCTCCACTTT.

A remark on this clone: This same CDR3 is encoded by further DNA sequences in the sample. In nucleotides, the CDR3 is TGTGCCTGGAGTGTACGAATGAACACTGAAGCTTTCTTT. This translates into CAWSVRMNTEAFF. The chain couples TRBV30 to TRBJ1-1, with no clear D. The CDR3 extends over 13 amino acids. Germline assignment: CDR1 GTSNPN and CDR2 SVGIG (reference sequence). With 0 bases removed from V and 0 bases from J, the gap between germline ends came to 5 bases.

This chain uses TRBV7-3 with TRBJ2-1, with 8 positions matching TRBD2. The V gene's germline CDR1 is SGHTA and CDR2 FQGTGA. V was clipped by 0 bases and J by 6 bases; unmatched bases: 7. CDR3 length equals 16 residues. The CDR3 DNA reads as TGTGCCAGCAGCTTAACGGTTAGCGGGGTCACCAATGAGCAGTTCTTC. It encodes CASSLTVSGVTNEQFF.

DNA of the CDR3: TGTGCCAGCAGCCAAGGGACAGGAGGGGGGGCGGAGACCCAGTACTTC. Translation gives CASSQGTGGGAETQYF. V usage is TRBV4-2 and J usage is TRBJ2-5; the D gene could be TRBD1 or TRBD2 (7 bases each). Trimming removed 1 base from V and 5 bases from J, with 17 bases in between. The CDR3 spans 16 residues. Per germline, CDR1 LGHNA and CDR2 YNFKEQ.

V and J are TRBV7-2 and TRBJ1-6; TRBD1 matches 11 bases. CDR3 length equals 14 residues. Germline lookup yields CDR1 SGHTA and CDR2 FQGNSA. Losses at the gene ends were 5 bases for V and 9 bases for J; bases not matched to a gene: 3. CDR3 loop: CASSTDRGLSPLHF. The CDR3 DNA sequence: TGTGCCAGCAGCACGGACAGGGGGCTTTCACCCCTCCACTTT.

The chain employs TRBV2 and TRBJ1-1; D remains unclear. The CDR3 covers 15 residues. The V end was cut by 6 bases, the J end by 1 base, with 15 bases between. Germline CDR1 is SNHLY and CDR2 is FYNNEI. The CDR3 region is CASSLEVTENTEAFF. In DNA, the CDR3 is TGTGCCAGCAGCCTCGAGGTGACGGAGAACACTGAAGCTTTCTTT. The whole variable domain, remainder taken from reference TRBV2 and TRBJ1-1, is EPEVTQTPSHQVTQMGQEVILRCVPISNHLYFYWYRQILGQKVEFLVSFYNNEISEKSEIFDDQFSVERPDGSNFTLKIRSTKLEDSAMYFCASSLEVTENTEAFFGQGTRLTVV.